The text below deals with one TCR beta chain. A junction boundary mismatches the germline segment, possibly from a read error. Patients at the Seattle site were enrolled during active infection and followed longitudinally. Clones were sequenced by immunoSEQ multiplex PCR, and TCRdb holds only the in-frame ones, with some missing. The sample has fewer than 150,000 clones, around 85% seen once. This record belongs to a study of blood T cell repertoires in COVID-19. Study in general: Sites in the United States, Italy and Spain provided acute and convalescent COVID-19 samples.

Germline V lookup: CDR1 LNHDA, CDR2 SQIVND (reference sequence). The CDR3 consists of 16 residues. The receptor was isolated from a woman aged 60-75 years with COVID-19, enrolled during active disease. V usage is TRBV19 and J usage is TRBJ1-1; the match to TRBD1 covers 7 bases. The sequenced material came from peripheral blood. The CDR3 here is CASSIGETGVNPEAFF. Written as DNA, the CDR3 is TGTGCCAGTAGTATCGGAGAAACAGGGGTGAACCCTGAAGCTTTCTTT. Supplemented by reference TRBV19 and TRBJ1-1, the full variable domain reads DGGITQSPKYLFRKEGQNVTLSCEQNLNHDAMYWYRQDPGQGLRLIYYSQIVNDFQKGDIAEGYSVSREKKESFPLTVTSAQKNPTAFYLCASSIGETGVNPEAFFGQGTRLTVV.